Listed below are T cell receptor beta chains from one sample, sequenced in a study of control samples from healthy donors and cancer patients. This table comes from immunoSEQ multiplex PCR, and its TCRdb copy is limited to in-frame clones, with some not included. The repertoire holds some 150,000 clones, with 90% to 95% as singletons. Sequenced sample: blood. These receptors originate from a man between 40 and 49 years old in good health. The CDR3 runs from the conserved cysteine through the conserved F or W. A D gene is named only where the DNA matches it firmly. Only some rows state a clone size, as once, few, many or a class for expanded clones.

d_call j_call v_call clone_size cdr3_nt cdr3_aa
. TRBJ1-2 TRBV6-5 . TGTGCCAGCAGTTACTCGACCAGGGTGCGTTCAGGTGGCTACACCTTC CASSYSTRVRSGGYTF
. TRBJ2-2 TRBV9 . TGTGCCAGCACGGCTCAGTCGAACACCGGGGAGCTGTTTTTT CASTAQSNTGELFF
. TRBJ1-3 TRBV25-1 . TGTGCCAGCAGTGAAGAACGGACAGGAAACACCATATATTTT CASSEERTGNTIYF
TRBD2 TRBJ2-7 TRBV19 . TGTGCCAGTAGCAGATCTAGCGGGAGAAGTAACGAGCAGTACTTC CASSRSSGRSNEQYF
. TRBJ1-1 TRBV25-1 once TGTGCCAGCAGTGTGGCAGGGAACACTGAAGCTTTCTTT CASSVAGNTEAFF
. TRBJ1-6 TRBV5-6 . TGTGCCAGCAGCTTACAGGGCCGTAATTCACCCCTCCACTTT CASSLQGRNSPLHF
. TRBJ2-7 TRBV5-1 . TGCGCCAGCAGCTTGAGACAGAGTAGCTCCTACGAGCAGTACTTC CASSLRQSSSYEQYF
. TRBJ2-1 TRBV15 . TGTGCCACCAGCTCCTACAGCGGACCTAGCGACAATGAGCAGTTCTTC CATSSYSGPSDNEQFF
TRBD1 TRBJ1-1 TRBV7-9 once TGTGCCAGCAGCTTATCCCTCTCATGGGACAGGGAATTGGACACTGAAGCTTTCTTT CASSLSLSWDRELDTEAFF
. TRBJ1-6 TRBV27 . TGTGCCAGCAGTTTCACGCGAGGGTGGCAGAATTCACCCCTCCACTTT CASSFTRGWQNSPLHF
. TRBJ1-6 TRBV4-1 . TGCGCCAGCAGCCAAGTGGAGGGGTGGACTTCACCCCTCCACTTT CASSQVEGWTSPLHF
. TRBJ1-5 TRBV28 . TGTGCCAGCAGTTTGCCTGGGGGCAATCAGCCCCAGCATTTT CASSLPGGNQPQHF
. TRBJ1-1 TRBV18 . TGTGCCAGCTCACAGGGGCTGAACACTGAAGCTTTCTTT CASSQGLNTEAFF
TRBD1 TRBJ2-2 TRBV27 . TGTGCCAGCAGTTTGGTCGGACAGGGCACTAGCAGGGGTGGCACCGGGGAGCTGTTTTTT CASSLVGQGTSRGGTGELFF
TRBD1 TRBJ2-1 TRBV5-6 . TGTGCCAGCACGGGACAGGGACGGAATGAGCAGTTCTTC CASTGQGRNEQFF
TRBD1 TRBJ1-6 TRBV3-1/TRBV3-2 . TGTGCCAGCAGCTACACGTCCTTTGCGACAGGGCCTTCACCCCTCCACTTT CASSYTSFATGPSPLHF
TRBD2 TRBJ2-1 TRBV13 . TGTGCCAGCAGCTACAAATCTAGCGGGAGATTTGTAAATGAGCAGTTCTTC CASSYKSSGRFVNEQFF
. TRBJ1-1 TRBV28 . TGTGCCAGCAGGGGGGGGAACACTGAAGCTTTCTTT CASRGGNTEAFF
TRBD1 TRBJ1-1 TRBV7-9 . TGTGCCAGCAGCGCCGGACAGGGACTACCTGAAGCTTTCTTT CASSAGQGLPEAFF
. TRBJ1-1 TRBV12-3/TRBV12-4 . TGTGCCAGCAGGACACAGATGAACACTGAAGCTTTCTTT CASRTQMNTEAFF
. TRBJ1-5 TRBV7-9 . TGTGCCAGCAGTATTCGAGGAGGTCAGCCCCAGCATTTT CASSIRGGQPQHF
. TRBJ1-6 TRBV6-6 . TGTGCCAGCAGTTACTATAACAACTATAATTCACCCCTCCACTTT CASSYYNNYNSPLHF
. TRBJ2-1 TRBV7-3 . TGTGCCAGCAGCTTAACTGGCAGCTACAATGAGCAGTTCTTC CASSLTGSYNEQFF